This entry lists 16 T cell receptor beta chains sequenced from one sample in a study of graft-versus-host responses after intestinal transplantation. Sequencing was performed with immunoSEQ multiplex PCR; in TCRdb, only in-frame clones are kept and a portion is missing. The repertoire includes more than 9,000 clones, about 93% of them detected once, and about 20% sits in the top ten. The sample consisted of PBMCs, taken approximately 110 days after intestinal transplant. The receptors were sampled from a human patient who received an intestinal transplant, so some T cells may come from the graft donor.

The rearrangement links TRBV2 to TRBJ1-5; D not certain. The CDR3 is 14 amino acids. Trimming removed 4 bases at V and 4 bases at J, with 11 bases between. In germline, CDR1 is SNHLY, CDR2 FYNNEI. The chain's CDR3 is CASSVVGRNQPQHF. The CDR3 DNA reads TGTGCCAGCAGTGTGGTGGGCAGAAATCAGCCCCAGCATTTT.

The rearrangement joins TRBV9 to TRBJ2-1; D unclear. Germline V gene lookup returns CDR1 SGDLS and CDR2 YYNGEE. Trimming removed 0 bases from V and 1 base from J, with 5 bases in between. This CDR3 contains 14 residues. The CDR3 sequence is CASSVDQSYNEQFF. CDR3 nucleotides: TGTGCCAGCAGCGTAGACCAGTCCTACAATGAGCAGTTCTTC.

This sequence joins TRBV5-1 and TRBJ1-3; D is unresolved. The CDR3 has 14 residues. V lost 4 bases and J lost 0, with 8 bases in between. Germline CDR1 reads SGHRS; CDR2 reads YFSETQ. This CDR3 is CASSPGVSGNTIYF. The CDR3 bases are TGCGCCAGCAGCCCAGGTGTCTCTGGAAACACCATATATTTT.

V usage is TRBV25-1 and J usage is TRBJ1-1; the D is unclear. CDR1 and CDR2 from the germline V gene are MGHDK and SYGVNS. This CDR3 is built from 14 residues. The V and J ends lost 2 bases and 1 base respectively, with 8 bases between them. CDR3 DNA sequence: TGTGCCAGCAGTGAAACGGGAGGGAACACTGAAGCTTTCTTT. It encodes CASSETGGNTEAFF.

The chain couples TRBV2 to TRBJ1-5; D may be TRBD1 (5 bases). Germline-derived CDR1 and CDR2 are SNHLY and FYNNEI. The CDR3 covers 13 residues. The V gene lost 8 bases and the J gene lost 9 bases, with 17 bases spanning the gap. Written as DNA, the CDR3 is TGTGCCAGCCTAGGTATGGGGGATCGGCCCCAGCATTTT. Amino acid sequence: CASLGMGDRPQHF.

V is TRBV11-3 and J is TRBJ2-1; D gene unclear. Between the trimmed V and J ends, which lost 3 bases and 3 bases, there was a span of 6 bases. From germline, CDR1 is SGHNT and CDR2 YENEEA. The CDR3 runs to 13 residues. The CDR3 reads CASSLPDYNEQFF. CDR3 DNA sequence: TGTGCCAGCAGCTTGCCCGACTACAATGAGCAGTTCTTC.

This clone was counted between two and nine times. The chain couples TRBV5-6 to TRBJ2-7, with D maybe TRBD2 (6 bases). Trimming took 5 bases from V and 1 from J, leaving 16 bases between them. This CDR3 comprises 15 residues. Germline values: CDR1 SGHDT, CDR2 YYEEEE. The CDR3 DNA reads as TGTGCCAGCAGGGGGGGAGCGGATCTATCCTACGAGCAGTACTTC. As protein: CASRGGADLSYEQYF.

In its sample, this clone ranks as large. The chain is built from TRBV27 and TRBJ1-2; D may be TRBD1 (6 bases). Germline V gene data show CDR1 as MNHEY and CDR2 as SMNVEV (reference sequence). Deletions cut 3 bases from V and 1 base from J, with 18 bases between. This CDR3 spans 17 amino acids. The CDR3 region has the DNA TGTGCCAGCAGTTTGGCCATCTCCGGACAGAGTAACTATGGCTACACCTTC. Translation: CASSLAISGQSNYGYTF.

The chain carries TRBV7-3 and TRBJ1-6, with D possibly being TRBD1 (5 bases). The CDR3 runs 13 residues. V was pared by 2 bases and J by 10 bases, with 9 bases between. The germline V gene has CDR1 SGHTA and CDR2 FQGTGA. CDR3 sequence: CASSLYEGSPLHF. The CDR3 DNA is TGTGCCAGCAGCTTATATGAGGGGTCACCCCTCCACTTT.

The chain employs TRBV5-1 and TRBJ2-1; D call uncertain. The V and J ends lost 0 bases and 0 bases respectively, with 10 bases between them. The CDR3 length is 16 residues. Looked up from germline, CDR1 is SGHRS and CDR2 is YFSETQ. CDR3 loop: CASSLAPWASYNEQFF. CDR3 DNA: TGCGCCAGCAGCTTGGCCCCGTGGGCCTCCTACAATGAGCAGTTCTTC.

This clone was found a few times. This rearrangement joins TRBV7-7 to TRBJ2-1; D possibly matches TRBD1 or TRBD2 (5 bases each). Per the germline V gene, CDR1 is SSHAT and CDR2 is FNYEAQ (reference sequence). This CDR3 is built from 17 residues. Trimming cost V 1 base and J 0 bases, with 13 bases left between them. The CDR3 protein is CASSLDRGRSSYNEQFF. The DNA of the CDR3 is TGTGCCAGCAGCTTAGACCGGGGCCGAAGCTCCTACAATGAGCAGTTCTTC.

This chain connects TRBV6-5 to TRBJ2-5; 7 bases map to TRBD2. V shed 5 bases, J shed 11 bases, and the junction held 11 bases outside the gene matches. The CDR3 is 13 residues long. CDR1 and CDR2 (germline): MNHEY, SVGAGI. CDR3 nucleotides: TGTGCCAGCAGTCCTTCGGATGCGGGAGAGCAGTACTTC. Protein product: CASSPSDAGEQYF.

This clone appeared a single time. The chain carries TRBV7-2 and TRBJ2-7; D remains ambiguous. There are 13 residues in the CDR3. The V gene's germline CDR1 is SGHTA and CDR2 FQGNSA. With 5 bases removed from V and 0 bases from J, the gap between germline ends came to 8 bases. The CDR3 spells CASSPPSSYEQYF. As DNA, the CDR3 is TGTGCCAGCAGCCCCCCTAGCTCCTACGAGCAGTACTTC.

The CDR3 here is CASSLIPGSVSYNEQFF. The CDR3 region has the DNA TGTGCCAGCAGCTTAATCCCCGGGAGTGTCTCCTACAATGAGCAGTTCTTC. The chain couples TRBV7-7 to TRBJ2-1; tentatively, D is TRBD2 (6 bases). There are 17 residues in the CDR3. V was cut by 2 bases and J by 0 bases, with 14 bases left in between. CDR1 and CDR2 (germline): SSHAT, FNYEAQ (reference sequence).

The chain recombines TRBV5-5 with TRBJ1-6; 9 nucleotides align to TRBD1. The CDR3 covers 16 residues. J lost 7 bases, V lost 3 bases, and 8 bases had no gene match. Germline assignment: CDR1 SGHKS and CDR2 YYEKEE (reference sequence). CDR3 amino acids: CASSSYRGPGNSPLHF. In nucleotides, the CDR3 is TGTGCCAGCAGCTCTTACAGGGGGCCCGGGAATTCACCCCTCCACTTT.

As DNA, the CDR3 is TGTGCCAGTACCACCCAAGGGGGAATCACTGAAGCTTTCTTT. Its protein is CASTTQGGITEAFF. The chain couples TRBV19 to TRBJ1-1, with TRBD1 as a possible D gene (6 bases). The CDR3 is 14 residues long. The germline CDR1 and CDR2 sequences are LNHDA and SQIVND (reference sequence). V lost 7 bases and J 4 bases, leaving 16 bases between the germline ends. The entire variable domain, with the rest obtained from reference TRBV19 and TRBJ1-1, is as follows: DGGITQSPKYLFRKEGQNVTLSCEQNLNHDAMYWYRQDPGQGLRLIYYSQIVNDFQKGDIAEGYSVSREKKESFPLTVTSAQKNPTAFYLCASTTQGGITEAFFGQGTRLTVV.